The sequence of this TCR beta chain was determined in a study of identifying expanded T cells in peripheral blood. V was pared by 2 bases and J by 2 bases, with 13 bases between. Per germline, CDR1 SGHDN and CDR2 FVKESK. The CDR3 is 15 amino acids. Regarding the study as a whole: Variance in clone template counts between roughly 2-week samples significantly increased with total template count across all healthy donors. Differentially abundant clones: approximately 1.3 between replicates, 16.4 at around 14 days, approximately 19 at four.

The table came from immunoSEQ multiplex PCR; TCRdb's copy has only in-frame clones and leaves some out. The table records about 86,000 clones, approximately 88% of them present only once. The sample holds a few counts of this clone. Its antigen remains unknown. Healthy donors had no documented immune events, such as infections, while sampled. This TCR was recovered from a person aged 18 to 75 in good health. The specimen was blood. The V gene is TRBV14, the J gene TRBJ2-7, with D possibly TRBD1 on 5 matching bases. CDR3: CASSQKSAGTYEQYF. CDR3 coding DNA: TGTGCCAGCAGCCAAAAGTCGGCAGGGACCTACGAGCAGTACTTC.